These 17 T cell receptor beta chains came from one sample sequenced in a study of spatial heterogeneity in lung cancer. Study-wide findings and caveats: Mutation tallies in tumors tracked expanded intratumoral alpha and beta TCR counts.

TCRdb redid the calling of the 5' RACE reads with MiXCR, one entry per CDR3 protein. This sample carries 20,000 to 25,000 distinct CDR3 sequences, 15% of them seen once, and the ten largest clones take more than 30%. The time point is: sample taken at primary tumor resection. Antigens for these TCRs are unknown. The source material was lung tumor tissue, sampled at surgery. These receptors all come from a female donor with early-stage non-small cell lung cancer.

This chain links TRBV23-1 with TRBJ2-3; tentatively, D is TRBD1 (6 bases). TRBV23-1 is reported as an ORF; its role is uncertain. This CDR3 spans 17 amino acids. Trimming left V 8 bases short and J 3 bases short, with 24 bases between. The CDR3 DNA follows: TGCGCCAGCCCACCAAGGGTCAGGGGAAGGGGAACAGATACGCAGTATTTT. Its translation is CASPPRVRGRGTDTQYF.

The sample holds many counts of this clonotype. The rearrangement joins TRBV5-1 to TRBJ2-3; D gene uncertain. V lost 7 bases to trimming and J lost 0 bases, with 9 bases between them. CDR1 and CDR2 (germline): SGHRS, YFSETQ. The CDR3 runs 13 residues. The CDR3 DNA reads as TGCGCCAGCTACGAGCTTAGCACAGATACGCAGTATTTT. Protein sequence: CASYELSTDTQYF.

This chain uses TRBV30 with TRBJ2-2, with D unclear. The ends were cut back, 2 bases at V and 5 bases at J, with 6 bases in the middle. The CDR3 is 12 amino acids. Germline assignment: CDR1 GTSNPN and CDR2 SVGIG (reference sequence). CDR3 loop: CAWSLRTGELFF. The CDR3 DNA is TGTGCCTGGAGTCTACGGACCGGGGAGCTGTTTTTT.

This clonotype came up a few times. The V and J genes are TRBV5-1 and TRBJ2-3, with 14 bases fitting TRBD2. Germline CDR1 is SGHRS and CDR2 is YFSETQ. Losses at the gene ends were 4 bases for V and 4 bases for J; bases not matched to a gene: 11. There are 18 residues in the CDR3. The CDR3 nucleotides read TGCGCCAGCAGCCCCGGACTAGCGGGAGGAAGAGGGGCAGATACGCAGTATTTT. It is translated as CASSPGLAGGRGADTQYF.

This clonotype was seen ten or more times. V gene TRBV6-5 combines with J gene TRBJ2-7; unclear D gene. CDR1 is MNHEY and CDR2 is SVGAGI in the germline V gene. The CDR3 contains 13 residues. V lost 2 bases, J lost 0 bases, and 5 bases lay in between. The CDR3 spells CASSYGHSYEQYF. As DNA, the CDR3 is TGTGCCAGCAGTTACGGGCACTCCTACGAGCAGTACTTC.

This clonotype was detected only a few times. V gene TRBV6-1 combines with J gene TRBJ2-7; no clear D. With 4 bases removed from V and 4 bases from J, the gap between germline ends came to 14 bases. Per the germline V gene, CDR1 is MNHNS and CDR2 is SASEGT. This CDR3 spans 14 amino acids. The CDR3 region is CASSAAETYYEQYF. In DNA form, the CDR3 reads TGTGCCAGCAGTGCGGCAGAAACTTATTACGAGCAGTACTTC.

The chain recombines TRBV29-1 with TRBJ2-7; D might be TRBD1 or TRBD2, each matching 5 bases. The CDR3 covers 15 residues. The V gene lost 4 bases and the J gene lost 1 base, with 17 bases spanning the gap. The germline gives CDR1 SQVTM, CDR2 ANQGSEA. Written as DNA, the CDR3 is TGCAGCGTTGGGGGGAATGGGGTCCCTTCCTACGAGCAGTACTTC. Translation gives CSVGGNGVPSYEQYF.

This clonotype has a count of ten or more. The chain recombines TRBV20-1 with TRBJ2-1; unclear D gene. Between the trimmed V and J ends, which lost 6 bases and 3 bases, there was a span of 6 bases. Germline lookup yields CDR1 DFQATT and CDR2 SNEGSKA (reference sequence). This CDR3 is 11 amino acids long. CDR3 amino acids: CSAIYYNEQFF. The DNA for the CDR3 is TGCAGTGCCATATACTACAATGAGCAGTTCTTC.

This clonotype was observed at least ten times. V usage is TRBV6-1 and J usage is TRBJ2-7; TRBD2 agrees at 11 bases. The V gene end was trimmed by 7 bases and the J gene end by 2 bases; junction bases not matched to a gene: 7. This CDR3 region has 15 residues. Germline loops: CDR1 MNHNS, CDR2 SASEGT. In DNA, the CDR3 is TGTGCCAGCACCAGAAATAGCGGGGGGGCCTACGAGCAGTACTTC. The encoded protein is CASTRNSGGAYEQYF.

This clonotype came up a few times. CDR3 sequence reads: CASSFGGYPYEQYF. The CDR3 bases are TGTGCCAGCAGCTTCGGCGGGTACCCCTACGAGCAGTACTTC. The rearrangement uses TRBV5-4 and TRBJ2-7; D is perhaps TRBD2 (5 bases). CDR3 length equals 14 residues. Per the germline V gene, CDR1 is SGHNT and CDR2 is YYREEE (reference sequence). Trimming took off 2 bases at V and 2 bases at J, with 11 bases between the two ends.

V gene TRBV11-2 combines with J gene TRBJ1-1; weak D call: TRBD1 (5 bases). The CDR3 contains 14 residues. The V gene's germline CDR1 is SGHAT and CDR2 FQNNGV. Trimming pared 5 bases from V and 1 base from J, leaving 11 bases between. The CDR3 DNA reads TGTGCCAGCAGCATGGGACTCTCGAACACTGAAGCTTTCTTT. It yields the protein CASSMGLSNTEAFF.

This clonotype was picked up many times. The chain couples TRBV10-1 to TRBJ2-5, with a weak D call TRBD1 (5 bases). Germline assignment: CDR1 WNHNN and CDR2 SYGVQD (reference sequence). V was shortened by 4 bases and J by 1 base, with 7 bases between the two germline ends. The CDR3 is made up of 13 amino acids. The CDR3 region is CASSATVQETQYF. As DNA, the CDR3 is TGCGCCAGCAGTGCGACAGTCCAAGAGACCCAGTACTTC.

The CDR3 nucleotides read TGTGCCAGCAGTTACCCCAGGGCCAAAAACATTCAGTACTTC. Protein product: CASSYPRAKNIQYF. V gene TRBV6-2 or TRBV6-3 combines with J gene TRBJ2-4; D is uncertain. Per germline, CDR1 MNHEY and CDR2 SVGEGT. The CDR3 consists of 14 residues. V lost 2 bases and J lost 1, with 6 bases in between.

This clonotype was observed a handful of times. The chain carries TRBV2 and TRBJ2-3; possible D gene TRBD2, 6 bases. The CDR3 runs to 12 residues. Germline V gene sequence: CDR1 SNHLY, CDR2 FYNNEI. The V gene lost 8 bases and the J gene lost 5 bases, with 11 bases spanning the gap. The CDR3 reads CASASGRDTQYF. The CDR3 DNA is TGTGCCAGCGCAAGCGGGCGAGATACGCAGTATTTT.

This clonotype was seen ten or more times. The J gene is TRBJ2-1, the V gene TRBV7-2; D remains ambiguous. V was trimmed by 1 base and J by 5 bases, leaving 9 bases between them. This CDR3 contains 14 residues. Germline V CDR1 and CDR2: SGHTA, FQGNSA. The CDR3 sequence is CASSLGVRNNEQFF. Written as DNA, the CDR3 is TGTGCCAGCAGCTTAGGCGTCAGAAACAATGAGCAGTTCTTC. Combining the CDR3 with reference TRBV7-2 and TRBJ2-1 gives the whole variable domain GAGVSQSPSNKVTEKGKDVELRCDPISGHTALYWYRQSLGQGLEFLIYFQGNSAPDKSGLPSDRFSAERTGGSVSTLTIQRTQQEDSAVYLCASSLGVRNNEQFFGPGTRLTVL.

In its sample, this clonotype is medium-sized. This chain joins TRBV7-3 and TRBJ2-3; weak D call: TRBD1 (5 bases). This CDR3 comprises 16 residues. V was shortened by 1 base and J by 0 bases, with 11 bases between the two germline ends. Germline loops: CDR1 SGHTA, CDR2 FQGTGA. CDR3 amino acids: CASSLNGASSTDTQYF. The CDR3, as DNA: TGTGCCAGCAGCTTAAATGGGGCCTCTAGCACAGATACGCAGTATTTT. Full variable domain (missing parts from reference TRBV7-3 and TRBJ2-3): GAGVSQTPSNKVTEKGKYVELRCDPISGHTALYWYRQSLGQGPEFLIYFQGTGAADDSGLPNDRFFAVRPEGSVSTLKIQRTERGDSAVYLCASSLNGASSTDTQYFGPGTRLTVL.

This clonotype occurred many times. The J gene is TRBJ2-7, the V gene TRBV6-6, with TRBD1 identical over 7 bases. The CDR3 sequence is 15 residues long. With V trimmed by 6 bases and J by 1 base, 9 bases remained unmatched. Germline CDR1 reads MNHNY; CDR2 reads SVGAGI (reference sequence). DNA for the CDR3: TGTGCCAGCAGCCCCAGGGACAGTTTATCCTACGAGCAGTACTTC. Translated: CASSPRDSLSYEQYF.